A selection of T cell receptor beta chains follows, all from one sample in a study of T-cell memory formation after mild COVID-19. TCRdb passed the 5' RACE reads through MiXCR, listing each CDR3 protein once. The sample holds roughly 200,000 distinct CDR3 sequences; over 20% are singletons and the top ten take about 23%. Sequenced input: PBMCs or a T cell subset sorted from them (not recorded which). The receptors were sampled from an adult woman who had mild COVID-19 (a few samples of this study predate the infection). Cell type and time point are not known. Each CDR3 is given with its conserved first and last residue. The order of the fields is V gene, clone size, D gene, J gene, CDR3 protein, CDR3 DNA. The D gene is left open where the match is weak. The size entry is marked missing in some rows and otherwise reads once, few, many or a size class.

TRBV4-3	few	-	TRBJ2-2	CASSQASGTGELFF	TGCGCCAGCAGCCAAGCCTCGGGCACCGGGGAGCTGTTTTTT
TRBV6-4	few	-	TRBJ2-3	CASSVRAGTDTQYF	TGTGCCAGCAGCGTTCGAGCGGGCACAGATACGCAGTATTTT
TRBV6-2/TRBV6-3	few	-	TRBJ2-7	CASSYPPNYEQYF	TGTGCCAGCAGTTACCCCCCCAACTACGAGCAGTACTTC
TRBV5-6	-	TRBD1	TRBJ2-7	CASSPRTGPPYEQYF	TGTGCCAGCAGCCCTCGGACAGGACCTCCCTACGAGCAGTACTTC
TRBV4-3	few	TRBD2	TRBJ2-3	CASSQERGSGSPRSTQYF	TGCGCCAGCAGCCAAGAGAGGGGTAGCGGGAGTCCACGCAGCACGCAGTATTTT
TRBV30	-	-	TRBJ2-7	CAWTGTTYEQYF	TGTGCCTGGACAGGTACCACCTACGAGCAGTACTTC
TRBV20-1	few	-	TRBJ2-7	CSARREHPYEQYF	TGCAGTGCGCGCCGGGAGCACCCCTACGAGCAGTACTTC
TRBV5-1	many	-	TRBJ2-1	CASSLDSHEQFF	TGCGCCAGCAGCTTGGATAGTCATGAGCAGTTCTTC
TRBV6-2/TRBV6-3	-	TRBD1	TRBJ2-7	CASTPGQGFYEQYF	TGTGCCAGCACCCCGGGACAGGGGTTCTACGAGCAGTACTTC
TRBV6-5	-	-	TRBJ1-1	CASSYLKGTTEAFF	TGTGCCAGCAGTTACTTGAAAGGGACAACCGAAGCTTTCTTT
TRBV12-3/TRBV12-4	many	TRBD1	TRBJ1-4	CASRSGQAAREKLFF	TGTGCCAGCAGATCTGGACAGGCAGCAAGGGAAAAACTGTTTTTT
TRBV6-6	-	TRBD1	TRBJ1-1	CATQGAEAFF	TGTGCCACTCAGGGGGCTGAAGCTTTCTTT
TRBV7-6	few	TRBD2	TRBJ2-1	CASSRGLAGEGPAVEQFF	TGTGCCAGCAGCCGGGGACTAGCGGGAGAGGGACCCGCAGTTGAGCAGTTCTTC
TRBV5-1	few	TRBD1	TRBJ2-7	CASSSSGQGAYEQYF	TGCGCCAGCAGCTCGTCTGGACAGGGGGCCTACGAGCAGTACTTC
TRBV30	few	-	TRBJ2-7	CAWSVIGFEQYF	TGTGCCTGGAGTGTTATTGGTTTCGAGCAGTACTTC
TRBV19	-	TRBD1	TRBJ1-5	CARTGEYSNQPQHF	TGTGCCAGGACAGGGGAATATAGCAATCAGCCCCAGCATTTT
TRBV7-6	-	TRBD1	TRBJ2-3	CASSLKGRGRTDTQYF	TGTGCCAGCAGCTTAAAGGGCAGGGGGCGAACAGATACGCAGTATTTT
TRBV11-2	-	TRBD2	TRBJ2-5	CASSETSGRETQYF	TGTGCCAGCAGCGAGACTAGCGGGAGGGAGACCCAGTACTTC
TRBV19	few	TRBD2	TRBJ2-3	CASSITGLAGGGSTDTQYF	TGTGCCAGTAGTATCACGGGACTAGCGGGAGGAGGTAGCACAGATACGCAGTATTTT
TRBV6-6	few	-	TRBJ2-7	CASSLGGGAGYEQYF	TGTGCCAGCAGTTTGGGCGGAGGGGCTGGCTACGAGCAGTACTTC
TRBV2	-	TRBD2	TRBJ2-1	CASSITSGAYNEQFF	TGTGCCAGCAGTATAACTAGCGGGGCGTACAATGAGCAGTTCTTC